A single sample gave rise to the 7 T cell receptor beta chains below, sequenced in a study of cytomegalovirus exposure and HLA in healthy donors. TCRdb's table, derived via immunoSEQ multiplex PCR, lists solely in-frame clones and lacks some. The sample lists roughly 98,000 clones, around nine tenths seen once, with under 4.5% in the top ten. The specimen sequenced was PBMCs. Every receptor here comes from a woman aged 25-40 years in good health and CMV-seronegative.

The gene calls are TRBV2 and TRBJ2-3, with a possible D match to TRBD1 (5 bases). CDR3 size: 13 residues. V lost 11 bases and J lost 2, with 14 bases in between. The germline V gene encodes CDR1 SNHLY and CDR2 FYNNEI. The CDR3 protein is CAGAKGYTDTQYF. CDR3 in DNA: TGTGCCGGGGCGAAGGGGTACACAGATACGCAGTATTTT.

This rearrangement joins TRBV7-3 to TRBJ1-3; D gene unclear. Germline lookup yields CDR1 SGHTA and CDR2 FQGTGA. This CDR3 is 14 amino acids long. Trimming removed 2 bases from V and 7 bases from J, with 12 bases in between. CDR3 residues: CASSLDPRGNTIYF. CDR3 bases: TGTGCCAGCAGCTTAGATCCCCGCGGGAACACCATATATTTT.

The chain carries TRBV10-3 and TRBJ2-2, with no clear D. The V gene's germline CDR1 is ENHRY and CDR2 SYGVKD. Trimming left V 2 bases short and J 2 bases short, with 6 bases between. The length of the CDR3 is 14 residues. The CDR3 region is CAISEILNTGELFF. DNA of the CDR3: TGTGCCATCAGTGAGATCCTCAACACCGGGGAGCTGTTTTTT.

The CDR3 sequence is CASSWTGGLQETQYF. The CDR3 DNA is TGTGCCAGCAGTTGGACAGGGGGCCTCCAAGAGACCCAGTACTTC. This chain links TRBV6-6 with TRBJ2-5, with 11 bases identical to TRBD1. With 4 bases clipped from V and 1 base from J, the junction kept 2 bases outside the gene matches. The CDR3 contains 15 residues. The germline gives CDR1 MNHNY, CDR2 SVGAGI (reference sequence).

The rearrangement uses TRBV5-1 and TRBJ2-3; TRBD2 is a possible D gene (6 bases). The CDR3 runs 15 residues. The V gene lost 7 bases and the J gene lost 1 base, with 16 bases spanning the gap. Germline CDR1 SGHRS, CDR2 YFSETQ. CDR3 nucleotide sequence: TGCGCCAGCCGACTAGTGGGAGACCGCACAGATACGCAGTATTTT. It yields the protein CASRLVGDRTDTQYF. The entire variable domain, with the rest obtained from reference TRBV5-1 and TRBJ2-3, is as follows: KAGVTQTPRYLIKTRGQQVTLSCSPISGHRSVSWYQQTPGQGLQFLFEYFSETQRNKGNFPGRFSGRQFSNSRSEMNVSTLELGDSALYLCASRLVGDRTDTQYFGPGTRLTVL.

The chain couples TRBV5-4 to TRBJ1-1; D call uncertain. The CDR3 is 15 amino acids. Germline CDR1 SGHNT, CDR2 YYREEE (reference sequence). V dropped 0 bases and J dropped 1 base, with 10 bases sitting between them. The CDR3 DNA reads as TGTGCCAGCAGCTTGGTTGGTCGGGGGAACACTGAAGCTTTCTTT. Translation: CASSLVGRGNTEAFF.

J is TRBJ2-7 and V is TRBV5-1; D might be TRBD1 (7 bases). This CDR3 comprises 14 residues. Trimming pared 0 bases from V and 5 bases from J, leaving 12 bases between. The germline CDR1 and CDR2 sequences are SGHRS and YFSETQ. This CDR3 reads CASSLAGGGDEQYF. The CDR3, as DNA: TGCGCCAGCAGCTTGGCCGGAGGGGGCGACGAGCAGTACTTC.